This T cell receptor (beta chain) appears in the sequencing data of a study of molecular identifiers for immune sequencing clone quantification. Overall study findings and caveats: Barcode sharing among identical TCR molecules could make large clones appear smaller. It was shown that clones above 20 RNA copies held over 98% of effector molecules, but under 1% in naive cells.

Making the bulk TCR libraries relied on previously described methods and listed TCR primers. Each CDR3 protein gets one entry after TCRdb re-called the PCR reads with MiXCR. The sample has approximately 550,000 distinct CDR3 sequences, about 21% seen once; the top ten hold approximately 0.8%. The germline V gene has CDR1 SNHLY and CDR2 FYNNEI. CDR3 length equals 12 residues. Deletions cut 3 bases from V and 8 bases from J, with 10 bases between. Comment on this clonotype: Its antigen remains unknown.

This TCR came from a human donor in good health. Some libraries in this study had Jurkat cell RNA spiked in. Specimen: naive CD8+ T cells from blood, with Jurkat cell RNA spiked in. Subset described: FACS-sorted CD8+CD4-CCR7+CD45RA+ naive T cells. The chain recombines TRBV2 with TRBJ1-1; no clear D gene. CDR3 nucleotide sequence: TGTGCCAGCAGTGATTCAGGAAAGGAAGCTTTCTTT. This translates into CASSDSGKEAFF.